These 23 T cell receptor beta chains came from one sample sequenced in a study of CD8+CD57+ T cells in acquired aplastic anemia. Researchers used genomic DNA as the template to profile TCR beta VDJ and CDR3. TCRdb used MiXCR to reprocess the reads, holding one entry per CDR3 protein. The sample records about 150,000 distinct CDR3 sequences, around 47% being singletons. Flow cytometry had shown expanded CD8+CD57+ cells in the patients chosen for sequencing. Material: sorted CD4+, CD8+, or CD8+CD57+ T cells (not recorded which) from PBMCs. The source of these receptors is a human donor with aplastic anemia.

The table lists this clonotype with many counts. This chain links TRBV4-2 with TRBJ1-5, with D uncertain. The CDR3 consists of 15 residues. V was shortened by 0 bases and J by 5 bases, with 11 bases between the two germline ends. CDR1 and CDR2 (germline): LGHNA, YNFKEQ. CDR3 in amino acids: CASSQDAGNHQPQHF. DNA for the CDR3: TGTGCCAGCAGCCAAGATGCCGGCAACCATCAGCCCCAGCATTTT.

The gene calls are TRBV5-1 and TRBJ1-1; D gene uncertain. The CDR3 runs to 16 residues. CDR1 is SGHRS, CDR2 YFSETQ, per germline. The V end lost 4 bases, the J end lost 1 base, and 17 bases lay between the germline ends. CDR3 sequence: CASSAGGLVSNTEAFF. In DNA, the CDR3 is TGCGCCAGCAGCGCCGGCGGGTTGGTTTCGAACACTGAAGCTTTCTTT.

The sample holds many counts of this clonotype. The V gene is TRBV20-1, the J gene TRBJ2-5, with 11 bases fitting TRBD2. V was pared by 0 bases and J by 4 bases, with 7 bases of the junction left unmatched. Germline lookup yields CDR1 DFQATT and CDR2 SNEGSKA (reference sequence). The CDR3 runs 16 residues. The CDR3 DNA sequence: TGCAGTGCTAGAGAATATAGCGGGGGGGCCGGAGAGACCCAGTACTTC. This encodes CSAREYSGGAGETQYF.

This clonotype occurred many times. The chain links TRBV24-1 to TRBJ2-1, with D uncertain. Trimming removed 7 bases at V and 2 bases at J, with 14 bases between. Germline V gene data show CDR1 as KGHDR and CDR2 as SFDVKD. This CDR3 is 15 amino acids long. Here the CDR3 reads CATSPLGSTYNEQFF. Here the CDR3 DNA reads TGTGCCACCAGCCCCCTGGGGTCAACCTACAATGAGCAGTTCTTC.

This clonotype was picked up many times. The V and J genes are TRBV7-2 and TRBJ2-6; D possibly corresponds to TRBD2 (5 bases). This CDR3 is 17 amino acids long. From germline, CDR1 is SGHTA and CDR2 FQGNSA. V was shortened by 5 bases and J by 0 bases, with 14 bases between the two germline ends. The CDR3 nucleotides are TGTGCCAGCAGCCAGCGGCATTCACTCTCTGGGGCCAACGTCCTGACTTTC. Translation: CASSQRHSLSGANVLTF.

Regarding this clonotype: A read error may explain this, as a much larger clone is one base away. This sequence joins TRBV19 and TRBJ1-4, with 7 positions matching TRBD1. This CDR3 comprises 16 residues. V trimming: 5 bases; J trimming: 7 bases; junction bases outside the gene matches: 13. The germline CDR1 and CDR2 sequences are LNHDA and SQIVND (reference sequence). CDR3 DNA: TGTGCCAGTAGTGTTGGAGGGGGCGTTTTTGGTGAAAAACTGTTTTTT. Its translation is CASSVGGGVFGEKLFF.

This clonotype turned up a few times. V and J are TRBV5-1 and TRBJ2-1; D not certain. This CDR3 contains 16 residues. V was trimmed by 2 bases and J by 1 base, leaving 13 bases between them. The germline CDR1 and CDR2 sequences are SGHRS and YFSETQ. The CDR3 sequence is CASSLPLVGSYNEQFF. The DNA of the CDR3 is TGCGCCAGCAGCTTACCTCTAGTAGGGTCCTACAATGAGCAGTTCTTC.

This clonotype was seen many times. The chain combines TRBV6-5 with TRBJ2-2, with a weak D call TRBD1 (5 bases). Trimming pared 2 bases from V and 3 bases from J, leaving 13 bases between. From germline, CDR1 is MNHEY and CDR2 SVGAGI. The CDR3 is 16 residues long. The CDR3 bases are TGTGCCAGCAGTTACCGCTGGCAGGGCGACACCGGGGAGCTGTTTTTT. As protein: CASSYRWQGDTGELFF.

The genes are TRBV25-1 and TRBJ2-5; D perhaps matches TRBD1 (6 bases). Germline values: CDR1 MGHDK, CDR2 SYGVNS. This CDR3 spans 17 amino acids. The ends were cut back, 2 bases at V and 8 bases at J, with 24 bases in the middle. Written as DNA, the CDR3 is TGTGCCAGCAGTGAAGCGCTGGGGGCTGGGACCGGGGAAACCCAGTACTTC. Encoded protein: CASSEALGAGTGETQYF.

The CDR3 sequence: CASSLNSGEDRAGIVGKLFF. The CDR3 nucleotides read TGTGCCAGCAGCTTAAATTCGGGAGAGGACAGAGCTGGGATTGTTGGGAAACTGTTTTTT. This chain connects TRBV7-3 to TRBJ1-4, with D perhaps TRBD1 (6 bases). The ends were cut back, 1 base at V and 11 bases at J, with 32 bases in the middle. The CDR3 loop spans 20 amino acids. CDR1 is SGHTA, CDR2 FQGTGA, per germline. Variable domain in full (rest from reference TRBV7-3 and TRBJ1-4): GAGVSQTPSNKVTEKGKYVELRCDPISGHTALYWYRQSLGQGPEFLIYFQGTGAADDSGLPNDRFFAVRPEGSVSTLKIQRTERGDSAVYLCASSLNSGEDRAGIVGKLFFGSGTQLSVL.

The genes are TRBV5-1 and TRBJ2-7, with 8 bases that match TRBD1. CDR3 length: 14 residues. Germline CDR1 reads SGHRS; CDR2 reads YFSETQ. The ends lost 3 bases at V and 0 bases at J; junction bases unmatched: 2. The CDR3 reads CASSYRGSSYEQYV. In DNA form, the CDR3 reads TGCGCCAGCAGCTACAGGGGGAGCTCCTACGAGCAGTACGTC.

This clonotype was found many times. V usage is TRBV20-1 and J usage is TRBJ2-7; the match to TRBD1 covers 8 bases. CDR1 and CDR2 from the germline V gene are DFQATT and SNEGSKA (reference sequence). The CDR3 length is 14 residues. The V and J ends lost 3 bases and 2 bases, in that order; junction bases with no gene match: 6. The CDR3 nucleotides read TGCAGTGCTAGGGGACAGGCTTTCACCTACGAGCAGTACTTC. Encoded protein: CSARGQAFTYEQYF.

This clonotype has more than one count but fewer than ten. The CDR3 DNA reads TGTGCTAGTGGTTTGGGTCAGGGCCTGGGCTATGGCTACACCTTC. This encodes CASGLGQGLGYGYTF. The chain combines TRBV12-5 with TRBJ1-2; weak D call: TRBD1 (5 bases). V shed 1 base and J shed 4 bases, with 13 bases lying between them. The CDR3 has 15 amino acids. Germline assignment: CDR1 LGHNT and CDR2 FRNRAP. Supplemented by reference TRBV12-5 and TRBJ1-2, the full variable domain reads DARVTQTPRHKVTEMGQEVTMRCQPILGHNTVFWYRQTMMQGLELLAYFRNRAPLDDSGMPKDRFSAEMPDATLATLKIQPSEPRDSAVYFCASGLGQGLGYGYTFGSGTRLTVV.

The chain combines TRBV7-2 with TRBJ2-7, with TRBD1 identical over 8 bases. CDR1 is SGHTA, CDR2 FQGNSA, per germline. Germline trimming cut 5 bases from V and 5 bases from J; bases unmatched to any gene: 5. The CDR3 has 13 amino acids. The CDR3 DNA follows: TGTGCCAGCAGCATACAGACAGGGGACGAGCAGTACTTC. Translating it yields CASSIQTGDEQYF. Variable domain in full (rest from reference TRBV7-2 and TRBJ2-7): GAGVSQSPSNKVTEKGKDVELRCDPISGHTALYWYRQSLGQGLEFLIYFQGNSAPDKSGLPSDRFSAERTGGSVSTLTIQRTQQEDSAVYLCASSIQTGDEQYFGPGTRLTVT.

CDR3 coding DNA: TGTGCCAGCAGCTTGGGACAGGGTGGTTTAAGCACTGAAGCTTTCTTT. This sequence encodes CASSLGQGGLSTEAFF. This chain joins TRBV5-5 and TRBJ1-1; 7 bases agree with TRBD1. The germline V gene has CDR1 SGHKS and CDR2 YYEKEE (reference sequence). The CDR3 is 16 amino acids. V lost 0 bases to trimming and J lost 4 bases; unmatched junction nucleotides: 9.

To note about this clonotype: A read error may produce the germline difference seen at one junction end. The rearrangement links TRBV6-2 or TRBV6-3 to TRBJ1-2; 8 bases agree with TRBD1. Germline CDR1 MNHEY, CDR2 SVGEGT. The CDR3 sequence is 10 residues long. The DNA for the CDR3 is TGTGCCAGCACTTACAGGGGGGACACCTTC. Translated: CASTYRGDTF.

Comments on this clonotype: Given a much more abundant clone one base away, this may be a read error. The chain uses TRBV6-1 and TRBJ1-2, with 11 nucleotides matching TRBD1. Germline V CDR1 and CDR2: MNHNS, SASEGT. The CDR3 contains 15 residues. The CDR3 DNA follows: TGTACCAGCAGTGAAGTGGGACAGGGGGGCTATGGCTACACCTTC. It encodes CTSSEVGQGGYGYTF.

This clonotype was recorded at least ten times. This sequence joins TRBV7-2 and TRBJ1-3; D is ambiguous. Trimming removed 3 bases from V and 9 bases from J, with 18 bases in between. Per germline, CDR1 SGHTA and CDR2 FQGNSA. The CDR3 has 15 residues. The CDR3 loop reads CASSFNQAAPTTIYF. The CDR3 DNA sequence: TGTGCCAGCAGCTTTAATCAGGCGGCCCCCACCACCATATATTTT.

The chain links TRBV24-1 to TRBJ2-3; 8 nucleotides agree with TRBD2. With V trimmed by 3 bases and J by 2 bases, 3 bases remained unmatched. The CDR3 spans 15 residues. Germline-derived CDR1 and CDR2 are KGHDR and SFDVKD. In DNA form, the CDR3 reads TGTGCCACCAGTGATACAGCGGGGGTCACAGATACGCAGTATTTT. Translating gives CATSDTAGVTDTQYF.

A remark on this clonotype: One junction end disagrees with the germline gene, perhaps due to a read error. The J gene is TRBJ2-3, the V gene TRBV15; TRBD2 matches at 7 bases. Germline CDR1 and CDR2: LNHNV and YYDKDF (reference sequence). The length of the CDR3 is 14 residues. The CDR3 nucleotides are TGTGCGACCGGGACTACTGGAGTCACAGATACGCAGTACTTT. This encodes CATGTTGVTDTQYF.

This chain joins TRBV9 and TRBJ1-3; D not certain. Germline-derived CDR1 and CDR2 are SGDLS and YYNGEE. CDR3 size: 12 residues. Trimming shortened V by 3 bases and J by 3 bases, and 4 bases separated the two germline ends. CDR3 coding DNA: TGTGCCAGCAGCGCCATTGGAAACACCATATATTTT. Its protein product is CASSAIGNTIYF.

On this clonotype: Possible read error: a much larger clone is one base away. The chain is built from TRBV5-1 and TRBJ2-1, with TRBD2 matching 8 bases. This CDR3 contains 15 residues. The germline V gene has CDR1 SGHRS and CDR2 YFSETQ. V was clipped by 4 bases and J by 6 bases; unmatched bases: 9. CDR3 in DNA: TGCGCCAGCAGCCCCCAAAGCGGGAGAATCAATGAGCAGTTCTTC. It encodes CASSPQSGRINEQFF.

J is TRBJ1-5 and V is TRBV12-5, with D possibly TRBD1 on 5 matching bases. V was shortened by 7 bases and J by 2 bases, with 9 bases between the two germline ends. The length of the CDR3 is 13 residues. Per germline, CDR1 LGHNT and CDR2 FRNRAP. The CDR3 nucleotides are TGTGCTAGTGCTCAGGGTGGCAATCAGCCCCAGCATTTT. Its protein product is CASAQGGNQPQHF.